What follows describes a single T cell receptor beta chain. No antigen is known for it. Base qualities are not provided; no much larger clone lies one nucleotide away. The data were obtained in a study of blood T cell repertoires in COVID-19 (TCRdb year 2020). Regarding the research as a whole: Samples covering the acute and convalescent phases of COVID-19 were provided by collaborators in the United States, Italy and Spain. The material from the prospective study consisted of cDNA or gDNA derived from T cells, B-cell-depleted T cells, or PBMCs. The dataset comprised deeply sampled blood TCRbeta repertoires from subjects exposed to, actively infected with, or recovered from COVID-19. The repertoires were released in a freely available public database meant as a resource for research on the immune response to SARS-CoV-2. Samples were obtained from the ongoing ImmuneRACE study (first 160 participants) and from some 1,300 subjects provided by 6 global collaborators. Sample metadata almost always included a de-identified subject ID, COVID-19 status, age in years and sex. HLA class I and class II types, where available, came from metadata supplied by the sample provider rather than from assay-based typing.

The immunoSEQ Assay, a bias-controlled multiplex PCR, was used to amplify TCRbeta CDR3 regions from genomic DNA. The paper's processing steps were these. Within the assay, amplification of reference gene primers was used to estimate how many nucleated cells each sample contained. To quantify the absolute abundance of each unique TCRbeta CDR3 rearrangement, sequence reads were collapsed and filtered. Productive Simpson clonality was computed per sample as the square root of Simpson's diversity index over productive rearrangements. The immuneACCESS repertoire file appears here via TCRdb, limited to in-frame rearrangements. These files lack a portion of the clones; in checked studies, under half of the deficit traces to unresolved V genes, and the cause of the others is not known. V and J calls and clone size are copied from that table; D and trimming were computed from the DNA. The sample table shows approximately 110,000 clones, and about 85% are seen once. Clones ranked in the top ten supply 3.5% to 5% of the sample.

Results and caveats for the whole study, not just this receptor: How much clinical and demographic metadata was included differed by source and by participant, and the metadata was provided uncurated.

Collaborating institutions collected whole blood in K2EDTA tubes following their own protocols. For TCRbeta analysis, collaborators shipped samples in one of three forms: frozen whole blood, isolated PBMCs, or DNA extracted from either of those sample types. V loses 3 bases of germline sequence and J loses 4 bases, and the interval between the two ends is 7 bases. The CDR3 holds 12 amino acids from the cysteine to the phenylalanine. The retained sequence is limited to the CDR3, 36 bases, with the frame set at the first base. CDR1 and CDR2 (ENHRY, SYGVKD) derive from the germline V gene. The chain links TRBV10-3 with TRBJ2-7; the D gene lacks a confident call. What was sequenced was peripheral blood. The receptor's source is a man aged 45-60 years with acute or convalescent COVID-19. The CDR3 protein: CAISDNGYEQYF. Here is the DNA: TGTGCCATCAGTGATAACGGTTACGAGCAGTACTTC.